This is a list of T cell receptor beta chains from one sample in a study of T cells in Graves' hyperthyroidism and ophthalmopathy. MiXCR, run by TCRdb on the multiplex PCR reads, gives a single entry per CDR3 protein. The top ten clones hold under 10% of a sample with more than 600,000 distinct CDR3 sequences, about 16% of them seen once. Material for sequencing was blood. These receptor sequences come from a man aged 18 to 35 with Graves' hyperthyroidism. The CDR3 runs from the conserved cysteine through the conserved F or W. D genes are given only for firm matches. Clone size, where shown, is once, few, many, or a class for clones that have expanded.

few	TRBV7-2	TRBJ2-7	TRBD1	CASSLGNSGQGYEQYF	TGTGCCAGCAGCTTAGGAAATTCGGGACAGGGCTACGAGCAGTACTTC
few	TRBV10-1	TRBJ1-2	TRBD1	CASSAGTAPESGYTF	TGCGCCAGCAGCGCCGGGACAGCCCCGGAGAGTGGCTACACCTTC
-	TRBV12-3/TRBV12-4	TRBJ2-1	-	CASSAGGAGNEQFF	TGTGCCAGCAGCGCCGGGGGCGCGGGTAATGAGCAGTTCTTC
-	TRBV9	TRBJ2-1	-	CASSVVGNNEQFF	TGTGCCAGCAGCGTAGTAGGGAACAATGAGCAGTTCTTC
few	TRBV29-1	TRBJ2-7	TRBD1	CSVAGTGSYEQYF	TGCAGCGTTGCCGGGACAGGCTCCTACGAGCAGTACTTC
-	TRBV2	TRBJ2-2	-	CASSGRTDFTGELFF	TGTGCCAGCAGTGGACGAACGGACTTCACCGGGGAGCTGTTTTTT
many	TRBV18	TRBJ2-1	-	CASSPPASGSYNEQFF	TGTGCCAGCTCACCCCCCGCAAGCGGGTCATACAATGAGCAGTTCTTC
-	TRBV28	TRBJ2-5	-	CASKKGGNQETQYF	TGTGCCAGCAAGAAAGGGGGTAACCAAGAGACCCAGTACTTC
-	TRBV6-5	TRBJ2-5	TRBD2	CASRYSGRGETQYF	TGTGCCAGCAGATATAGCGGGAGAGGAGAGACCCAGTACTTC
many	TRBV7-2	TRBJ2-3	TRBD1	CASSPGTVYNPSDTQYF	TGTGCCAGCAGCCCCGGGACAGTTTATAATCCGTCGGATACGCAGTATTTT
-	TRBV20-1	TRBJ2-7	-	CSATEASHEQYF	TGCAGTGCAACCGAGGCCTCCCACGAGCAGTACTTC
-	TRBV2	TRBJ2-7	-	CASSEVQGTFYEQYF	TGTGCCAGCAGTGAGGTCCAGGGGACTTTTTACGAGCAGTACTTC
few	TRBV28	TRBJ2-1	-	CASRGVFYNEQFF	TGTGCCAGCAGGGGGGTGTTCTACAATGAGCAGTTCTTC
few	TRBV4-1	TRBJ2-3	-	CASSQPTRGTDTQYF	TGCGCCAGCAGCCAACCTACCCGGGGCACAGATACGCAGTATTTT
many	TRBV28	TRBJ2-7	-	CASSLDKGSLYEQYF	TGTGCCAGCAGTCTTGACAAGGGTTCCCTCTACGAGCAGTACTTC
few	TRBV20-1	TRBJ2-4	-	CSARDRAGSLAKNIQYF	TGCAGTGCTAGAGATCGGGCAGGCTCACTAGCCAAAAACATTCAGTACTTC
many	TRBV28	TRBJ1-6	-	CASSAPITAGYSPLHF	TGTGCCAGCAGTGCCCCCATAACCGCGGGGTATTCACCCCTCCACTTT
few	TRBV9	TRBJ1-5	-	CASSTHPGYQPQHF	TGTGCCAGCAGCACCCACCCTGGCTATCAGCCCCAGCATTTT
few	TRBV20-1	TRBJ2-2	-	CSARGAQTNTGELFF	TGCAGTGCTAGAGGCGCACAGACGAACACCGGGGAGCTGTTTTTT
-	TRBV7-9	TRBJ2-5	-	CASSFVGQETQYF	TGTGCCAGCAGCTTCGTCGGTCAAGAGACCCAGTACTTC
-	TRBV15	TRBJ2-7	-	CATSRDRGAPYEQYF	TGTGCCACCAGCAGAGATAGAGGGGCCCCCTACGAGCAGTACTTC
few	TRBV27	TRBJ1-1	-	CASGNMDSTNTEAFF	TGTGCCAGCGGTAATATGGACTCTACGAACACTGAAGCTTTCTTT
many	TRBV20-1	TRBJ1-1	-	CSARDTGGGSTEAFF	TGCAGTGCTAGAGATACGGGCGGCGGGAGCACTGAAGCTTTCTTT
-	TRBV29-1	TRBJ2-1	TRBD1	CSAATADREQFF	TGCAGCGCCGCAACGGCGGACAGGGAGCAGTTCTTC
-	TRBV6-1	TRBJ2-6	-	CASTTYSGANVLTF	TGTGCCAGCACAACCTACTCTGGGGCCAACGTCCTGACTTTC
many	TRBV6-1	TRBJ1-2	-	CASSNLQGGTGYTF	TGTGCCAGCAGCAACCTACAGGGAGGCACTGGCTACACCTTC
-	TRBV3-1	TRBJ2-3	TRBD2	CASRPALAGGTDTQYF	TGTGCCAGCAGGCCTGCCCTAGCGGGGGGCACAGATACGCAGTATTTT
many	TRBV28	TRBJ2-7	-	CASSLRGPSYEQYF	TGTGCCAGCAGTTTAAGGGGCCCATCCTACGAGCAGTACTTC
-	TRBV19	TRBJ2-2	TRBD1	CASSVTGVSTGELFF	TGTGCCAGTAGTGTGACAGGGGTGAGCACCGGGGAGCTGTTTTTT
many	TRBV6-2/TRBV6-3	TRBJ2-1	-	CASSYSNPLGEQFF	TGTGCCAGCAGTTACTCGAATCCCTTGGGGGAGCAGTTCTTC
many	TRBV2	TRBJ1-6	-	CASSEDRVGDSPLHF	TGTGCCAGCAGTGAAGACAGGGTTGGAGATTCACCCCTCCACTTT
many	TRBV2	TRBJ2-3	-	CASSEGWANTDTQYF	TGTGCCAGCAGTGAAGGGTGGGCAAACACAGATACGCAGTATTTT
-	TRBV28	TRBJ2-7	TRBD1	CASSPLDRLPEQYF	TGTGCCAGCAGTCCTTTGGACAGGCTCCCCGAGCAGTACTTC
-	TRBV24-1	TRBJ2-5	-	CATSPGHLGQETQYF	TGTGCCACCAGTCCCGGACATTTGGGACAAGAGACCCAGTACTTC
-	TRBV12-3/TRBV12-4	TRBJ2-7	-	CASSFFQNYNTNGQYF	TGTGCCAGCAGTTTCTTCCAGAACTACAACACTAACGGGCAGTACTTC
-	TRBV7-3	TRBJ1-2	-	CASSPGPSGYGYTF	TGTGCCAGCAGCCCCGGGCCGTCGGGCTATGGCTACACCTTC
-	TRBV19	TRBJ2-1	-	CASSSYLALSYNEQFF	TGTGCCAGTAGCTCCTACTTGGCCCTCTCCTACAATGAGCAGTTCTTC
-	TRBV2	TRBJ2-7	TRBD2	CAAAGGRGYEQYF	TGTGCCGCGGCGGGCGGGAGAGGGTACGAGCAGTACTTC
-	TRBV27	TRBJ2-7	-	CASRPRGSYEQYF	TGTGCCAGCAGACCCAGGGGATCCTACGAGCAGTACTTC
many	TRBV7-9	TRBJ2-1	-	CASSFGRTNEQFF	TGTGCCAGCAGCTTTGGACGAACCAATGAGCAGTTCTTC